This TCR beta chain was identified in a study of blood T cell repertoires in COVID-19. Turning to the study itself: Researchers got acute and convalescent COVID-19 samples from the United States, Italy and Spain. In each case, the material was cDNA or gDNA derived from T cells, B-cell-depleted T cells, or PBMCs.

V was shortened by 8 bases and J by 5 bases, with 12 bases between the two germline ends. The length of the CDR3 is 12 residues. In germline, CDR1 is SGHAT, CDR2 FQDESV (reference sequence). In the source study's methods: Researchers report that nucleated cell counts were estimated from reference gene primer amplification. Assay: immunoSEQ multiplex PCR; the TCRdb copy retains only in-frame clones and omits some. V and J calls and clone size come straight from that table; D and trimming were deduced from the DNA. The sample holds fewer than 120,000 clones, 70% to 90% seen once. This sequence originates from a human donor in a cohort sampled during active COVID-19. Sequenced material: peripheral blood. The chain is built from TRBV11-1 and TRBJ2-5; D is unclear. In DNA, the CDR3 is TGTGCCAGCTCTACTACGGGTGAGACCCAGTACTTC. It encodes CASSTTGETQYF.